This TCR beta chain was retrieved from a study of regulatory T cells in long-lasting Graves disease. Trimming pared 5 bases from V and 10 bases from J, leaving 10 bases between. Germline V CDR1 and CDR2: LNHNV, YYDKDF (reference sequence). The CDR3 runs 11 residues. Time point specified: newly diagnosed GD, antithyroid drugs for less than 3 months. Generation of the TCR library employed RNA extracted from PBMCs. Relying on iRepertoire HTBI primers and Arm-PCR of CDR3 regions, the team built TCR beta libraries. TCRdb reanalysed the multiplex PCR reads using MiXCR and keeps one entry per CDR3 protein. This sample has about 420,000 distinct CDR3 sequences, with over 15% found just once. These records were also assigned to another study, of T cells in Graves' hyperthyroidism and ophthalmopathy.

The material sequenced was peripheral blood mononuclear cells (PBMCs), taken at new diagnosis, from a patient treated with antithyroid drugs. This sequence originates from a woman aged 18-29 years with Graves disease. This chain links TRBV15 with TRBJ2-3, with D perhaps being TRBD1 or TRBD2 (5 bases each). The CDR3 spells CATSGGVSQYF. The CDR3 nucleotides read TGTGCCACCAGCGGGGGTGTCTCGCAGTATTTT.